Listed below are T cell receptor beta chains from one sample, sequenced in a study of T cell changes during pregnancy in multiple sclerosis. Some clones are missing from TCRdb's copy, which holds only in-frame ones; the method was immunoSEQ multiplex PCR. The repertoire includes approximately 70,000 clones, more than 80% of them detected once, and approximately 1.2% sits in the top ten. Source: peripheral blood, taken in the third trimester of pregnancy. These receptors were collected from a female donor with multiple sclerosis, enrolled in a pregnancy study. The CDR3 runs from the conserved cysteine through the conserved F or W. A D gene is named only where the DNA matches it firmly. Some rows mark clone size as missing; the rest say once, few, many or name a class of expanded clone.

D gene,CDR3 length,clone size,V gene,J gene,CDR3 DNA,CDR3 protein
TRBD1,18,-,TRBV27,TRBJ1-1,TGTGCCAGCAGTTGGCGAAGTTTCGGGACAGGGGTGAACACTGAAGCTTTCTTT,CASSWRSFGTGVNTEAFF
TRBD1,14,-,TRBV30,TRBJ1-5,TGTGCCTGGAGTAGAGGACAGGGCATTCAGCCCCAGCATTTT,CAWSRGQGIQPQHF
TRBD2,15,-,TRBV30,TRBJ2-3,TGTGCCTGGGGGGGGGCTAGCGGGAGAGGGGATACGCAGTATTTT,CAWGGASGRGDTQYF
TRBD2,16,-,TRBV4-3,TRBJ2-7,TGCGCCAGCAGCCAAACCGGGACTAGCGGGATCTACGAGCAGTACTTC,CASSQTGTSGIYEQYF
TRBD2,16,-,TRBV11-3,TRBJ2-3,TGTGCCAGCAGCCCCGGACTAGCCCTACGCACAGATACGCAGTATTTT,CASSPGLALRTDTQYF
-,15,-,TRBV27,TRBJ2-3,TGTGCCAGCAGTTCCCCAGCAGGTAGCACAGATACGCAGTATTTT,CASSSPAGSTDTQYF
-,12,-,TRBV28,TRBJ1-3,TGTGCCAGTAACACAGGGAGAAACACCATATATTTT,CASNTGRNTIYF
-,16,-,TRBV18,TRBJ1-3,TGTGCCAGCTCACCACCGGCAGGGATAGTTGGAAACACCATATATTTT,CASSPPAGIVGNTIYF
-,13,-,TRBV27,TRBJ1-2,TGTGCCAGTAGACCGGCGGGAGGATATGGCTACACCTTC,CASRPAGGYGYTF
TRBD2,15,once,TRBV7-2,TRBJ2-5,TGTGCCAGCAGCTTAGCGACTAGCGGGGCTAAGACCCAGTACTTC,CASSLATSGAKTQYF
TRBD1,19,-,TRBV18,TRBJ1-4,TGTGCCAGCTCACCGGGACAGGAAACGACCTTTGCAACTAATGAAAAACTGTTTTTT,CASSPGQETTFATNEKLFF
TRBD1,15,-,TRBV19,TRBJ1-2,TGTGCCAGTAGTTTACCAGGGGGCGCAAGCTATGGCTACACCTTC,CASSLPGGASYGYTF
TRBD2,13,-,TRBV5-4,TRBJ2-3,TGTGCGGGTAGCGGGAGGGTAACAGATACGCAGTATTTT,CAGSGRVTDTQYF
TRBD2,15,-,TRBV7-2,TRBJ2-7,TGTGCCAGCAGCTTGGGACTAGCGGGAGGGGGCGAGCAGTACTTC,CASSLGLAGGGEQYF
TRBD1,14,-,TRBV7-9,TRBJ1-1,TGTGCCAGCTCCCTAGGGACAGGGAACACTGAAGCTTTCTTT,CASSLGTGNTEAFF
-,16,-,TRBV11-2,TRBJ2-1,TGTGCCAGCAGCTTAGAAACGGGGGACCTCTACAATGAGCAGTTCTTC,CASSLETGDLYNEQFF
TRBD1,14,-,TRBV7-9,TRBJ2-2,TGTGCCAGCAGCGAGGCAGGGGGCACCGGGGAGCTGTTTTTT,CASSEAGGTGELFF
TRBD1,14,-,TRBV13,TRBJ1-4,TGTGCCAGCAGCCGTTGGACAGGGACTGAAAAACTGTTTTTT,CASSRWTGTEKLFF
TRBD1,16,-,TRBV25-1,TRBJ1-2,TGTGCCAGCACGGACTTCGGGACAGGGGCCTTTGAAGGCTACACCTTC,CASTDFGTGAFEGYTF
-,12,-,TRBV6-5,TRBJ2-7,TGTGCCAGCGCGCAGGGTCCCTACGAGCAGTACTTC,CASAQGPYEQYF
-,15,-,TRBV5-1,TRBJ1-1,TGCGCCAGCAGCTTGCCGGGACATGAGGGCACTGAAGCTTTCTTT,CASSLPGHEGTEAFF
-,18,-,TRBV21-1,TRBJ2-5,TGTGCCAGCAGCACGGGACTAGCGGGATTTGTAAGGCGGGAGACCCAGTACTTC,CASSTGLAGFVRRETQYF
-,15,-,TRBV2,TRBJ1-4,TGTGCCAGCAGCGAAACCAGGGCGGTAAATGAAAAACTGTTTTTT,CASSETRAVNEKLFF
TRBD2,15,-,TRBV11-2,TRBJ2-3,TGTGCCAGCAGCTTACTAGCGGGGCACACAGATACGCAGTATTTT,CASSLLAGHTDTQYF
-,13,-,TRBV19,TRBJ1-5,TGTGCCAGTAACGCGGGAGGCAATCAGCCCCAGCATTTT,CASNAGGNQPQHF
TRBD2,19,few,TRBV11-2,TRBJ2-1,TGTGCCAGCAGCTTAGGATCCCCCTTTGAGGGAGGGCCGAGGAATGAGCAGTTCTTC,CASSLGSPFEGGPRNEQFF
TRBD2,14,-,TRBV7-2,TRBJ2-1,TGTGCCAGCAGCTTAGTTGCGGGAGGGAATGAGCAGTTCTTC,CASSLVAGGNEQFF
TRBD1,15,once,TRBV10-3,TRBJ2-1,TGTGCCATCAGGACCGGGACAGGAGACTACAATGAGCAGTTCTTC,CAIRTGTGDYNEQFF
-,12,-,TRBV7-3,TRBJ1-1,TGTGCCAGCAGCTTTTACAGCCAAGAAGCTTTCTTT,CASSFYSQEAFF
TRBD2,15,once,TRBV10-3,TRBJ2-7,TGTGCCTTCAGGCCTAGCGGATCCCTTCCCTACGAGCAGTACTTC,CAFRPSGSLPYEQYF
-,14,-,TRBV5-1,TRBJ2-1,TGCGCCAGCAGCCCTGGGGCCGGAAACAATGAGCAGTTCTTC,CASSPGAGNNEQFF
TRBD1,14,-,TRBV2,TRBJ2-3,TGTGCCAGCAGTGAGGGGACAGACACAGATACGCAGTATTTT,CASSEGTDTDTQYF
-,14,-,TRBV13,TRBJ2-7,TGTGCCAGCAGCTTAGGGCCCGGGAGCTACGAGCAGTACTTC,CASSLGPGSYEQYF
TRBD1,17,-,TRBV28,TRBJ1-3,TGTGCCAGCATCCTGGAGGGCGATGGACAGGGGGCAAACACCATATATTTT,CASILEGDGQGANTIYF
-,14,-,TRBV6-1,TRBJ1-2,TGTGCCAGCAGCCAACGGACCACCCAGGGGGGCTACACCTTC,CASSQRTTQGGYTF
TRBD2,16,-,TRBV9,TRBJ2-5,TGTGCCAGCAGCGTAGTGTCTAGCGGGAGTAGAGAGACCCAGTACTTC,CASSVVSSGSRETQYF
TRBD2,16,-,TRBV5-1,TRBJ2-3,TGCGCCAGCAGCTTGGAGGGAGCGGGAGGCACAGATACGCAGTATTTT,CASSLEGAGGTDTQYF
TRBD1,16,-,TRBV6-5,TRBJ2-7,TGTGCCAGCAGTTACTCGTCAGGGACAGGGGGACACGAGCAGTACTTC,CASSYSSGTGGHEQYF
-,13,-,TRBV29-1,TRBJ1-2,TGCAGCGTTGTTGCGGGGGGGGACTATGGCTACACCTTC,CSVVAGGDYGYTF
TRBD2,14,-,TRBV5-1,TRBJ2-1,TGCGCCAGCAGCCAGGGACTAGCTCCGAATGAGCAGTTCTTC,CASSQGLAPNEQFF
TRBD2,15,-,TRBV10-3,TRBJ2-3,TGTGCCATCAGCACGTCCCGGGAGGCCACAGATACGCAGTATTTT,CAISTSREATDTQYF
-,18,-,TRBV28,TRBJ1-2,TGTGCCAGCAGTTCCAAACTATCGCTCGGGGCCGGGGGCTATGGCTACACCTTC,CASSSKLSLGAGGYGYTF